The 19 T cell receptor beta chains below were found in one sample sequenced in a study of blood T cell repertoires in COVID-19. Clones were sequenced by immunoSEQ multiplex PCR, and TCRdb holds only the in-frame ones, with some missing. The table records tens of thousands of clones, 85% of them present only once. What was sequenced was peripheral blood. The receptor set was obtained from a woman in her sixties or seventies in a cohort sampled during active COVID-19.

The chain combines TRBV28 with TRBJ2-1; a weak D match, TRBD1 (6 bases). Trimming stripped 5 bases from V and 1 base from J, with 9 bases between. The germline gives CDR1 MDHEN, CDR2 SYDVKM. The CDR3 is 14 residues long. The DNA of the CDR3 is TGTGCCAGCAGTCCAACAGGGTCCTACAATGAGCAGTTCTTC. Its translation: CASSPTGSYNEQFF.

The chain joins TRBV7-2 to TRBJ1-2; possible D gene TRBD1, 5 bases. Looked up from germline, CDR1 is SGHTA and CDR2 is FQGNSA. The CDR3 is 15 amino acids. The V gene lost 5 bases and the J gene lost 0 bases, with 13 bases spanning the gap. The CDR3 loop is CASSRTNTANYGYTF. CDR3 DNA: TGTGCCAGCAGCCGGACAAATACTGCTAACTATGGCTACACCTTC.

The chain carries TRBV5-8 and TRBJ1-5; 8 nucleotides agree with TRBD1. With V trimmed by 4 bases and J by 2 bases, 5 bases remained unmatched. Germline CDR1 is SGHTS and CDR2 is YDEGEE. The CDR3 totals 15 residues. The CDR3 DNA reads as TGTGCCAGCAGCCACGGGACAGGAGGCAATCAGCCCCAGCATTTT. This sequence encodes CASSHGTGGNQPQHF.

The rearrangement links TRBV13 to TRBJ1-2, with TRBD1 identical over 7 bases. Trimming took 0 bases from V and 7 from J; bases not matched to a gene: 8. Per the germline V gene, CDR1 is PRHDT and CDR2 is FYEKMQ (reference sequence). There are 15 residues in the CDR3. In DNA, the CDR3 is TGTGCCAGCAGCTTAGGCTCTTCGGGGGACAGTGGCTACACCTTC. Amino acid sequence: CASSLGSSGDSGYTF.

The J gene is TRBJ2-3, the V gene TRBV4-1; the D gene is possibly TRBD2 (5 bases). The CDR3 length is 15 residues. Germline CDR1 MGHRA, CDR2 YSYEKL. The V and J ends lost 4 bases and 3 bases respectively, with 14 bases between them. The CDR3 sequence is CASSPRPGETDTQYF. CDR3 DNA sequence: TGCGCCAGCAGCCCCCGGCCCGGGGAGACAGATACGCAGTATTTT.

The gene calls are TRBV4-3 and TRBJ1-6; TRBD1 is a possible D gene (5 bases). Germline V CDR1 and CDR2: LGHNA, YSLEER. Trimming removed 4 bases from V and 5 bases from J, with 12 bases in between. The CDR3 contains 15 residues. The CDR3 sequence: CASSLQGLDNSPLHF. The CDR3 region has the DNA TGCGCCAGCAGCCTCCAGGGTCTGGATAATTCACCCCTCCACTTT.

The genes are TRBV7-9 and TRBJ1-1; D call uncertain. The CDR3 covers 14 residues. Germline lookup yields CDR1 SEHNR and CDR2 FQNEAQ (reference sequence). Deletions cut 5 bases from V and 3 bases from J, with 13 bases between. The CDR3 loop is CASSEEDQYTEAFF. The CDR3 DNA is TGTGCCAGCAGCGAGGAGGACCAGTACACTGAAGCTTTCTTT. The variable domain in full, with the rest retrieved from reference TRBV7-9 and TRBJ1-1, is DTGVSQNPRHKITKRGQNVTFRCDPISEHNRLYWYRQTLGQGPEFLTYFQNEAQLEKSRLLSDRFSAERPKGSFSTLEIQRTEQGDSAMYLCASSEEDQYTEAFFGQGTRLTVV.

The chain recombines TRBV7-9 with TRBJ2-2, with 13 bases fitting TRBD2. The V gene's germline CDR1 is SEHNR and CDR2 FQNEAQ (reference sequence). V lost 5 bases to trimming and J lost 0 bases; unmatched junction nucleotides: 6. The CDR3 is 18 residues long. The CDR3 nucleotides read TGTGCCAGCAGCCCGTGGACTAGCGGGAGCCCGAACACCGGGGAGCTGTTTTTT. Its protein is CASSPWTSGSPNTGELFF.

This rearrangement joins TRBV24-1 to TRBJ2-2; TRBD1 is a possible D gene (6 bases). Trimming removed 7 bases at V and 6 bases at J, with 8 bases between. The germline V gene encodes CDR1 KGHDR and CDR2 SFDVKD. The CDR3 sequence is 12 residues long. For the CDR3, the DNA is TGTGCCACCAGGCAGGGGCCCGGGGAGCTGTTTTTT. This translates into CATRQGPGELFF.

V usage is TRBV5-6 and J usage is TRBJ1-5, with TRBD1 as a possible D gene (6 bases). Germline V gene lookup returns CDR1 SGHDT and CDR2 YYEEEE. The CDR3 length is 15 residues. The V gene lost 0 bases and the J gene lost 2 bases, with 9 bases spanning the gap. CDR3: CASSLARGGNQPQHF. The CDR3 DNA sequence: TGTGCCAGCAGCTTGGCCAGGGGAGGCAATCAGCCCCAGCATTTT.

The chain joins TRBV28 to TRBJ2-7, with 7 bases matching TRBD1. This CDR3 has 16 amino acids. V trimming: 5 bases; J trimming: 2 bases; junction bases outside the gene matches: 12. Per the germline V gene, CDR1 is MDHEN and CDR2 is SYDVKM. This chain's CDR3 is CASSLPTDRVAYEQYF. The CDR3, as DNA: TGTGCCAGCAGTCTCCCCACTGACAGGGTAGCCTACGAGCAGTACTTC.

For the CDR3, the DNA is TGTGCCATCAGTGAGTCCAGGGCGTACTACACTGAAGCTTTCTTT. Amino acid sequence: CAISESRAYYTEAFF. The chain joins TRBV10-3 to TRBJ1-1, with D maybe TRBD1 (5 bases). The CDR3 length is 15 residues. CDR1 is ENHRY, CDR2 SYGVKD, per germline. V was cut by 0 bases and J by 3 bases, with 11 bases left in between.

The chain employs TRBV29-1 and TRBJ2-1, with 8 bases lining up with TRBD2. There are 14 residues in the CDR3. Germline CDR1 SQVTM, CDR2 ANQGSEA. Germline trimming cut 6 bases from V and 3 bases from J; bases unmatched to any gene: 7. This CDR3 reads CSVRAGADYNEQFF. The CDR3 bases are TGCAGCGTACGAGCGGGAGCGGACTACAATGAGCAGTTCTTC.

The chain has TRBV7-9 and TRBJ2-3, with TRBD1 identical over 12 bases. CDR1 and CDR2 (germline): SEHNR, FQNEAQ (reference sequence). The CDR3 spans 16 residues. The V and J ends lost 5 bases and 1 base, in that order; junction bases with no gene match: 4. CDR3 in amino acids: CASSPGTGGRTDTQYF. Written as DNA, the CDR3 is TGTGCCAGCAGCCCCGGGACAGGGGGCCGCACAGATACGCAGTATTTT.

The rearrangement links TRBV6-5 to TRBJ2-7, with D tentatively TRBD2 (5 bases). The CDR3 runs to 14 residues. Per germline, CDR1 MNHEY and CDR2 SVGAGI. Trimming took 5 bases from V and 3 from J, leaving 14 bases between them. Written as DNA, the CDR3 is TGTGCCAGCAGTCAACTAGGGCGCCTCTACGAGCAGTACTTC. Its translation: CASSQLGRLYEQYF.

This sequence joins TRBV3-1 (or the pseudogene TRBV3-2) and TRBJ2-1; D gene unclear. CDR3 size: 12 residues. V dropped 2 bases and J dropped 4 bases, with 3 bases sitting between them. The germline V gene has CDR1 LGHDT and CDR2 YNNKEL (reference sequence). The CDR3 DNA reads TGTGCCAGCAGCCAACAATACAATGAGCAGTTCTTC. Protein sequence: CASSQQYNEQFF.

The chain employs TRBV5-1 and TRBJ1-3, with D maybe TRBD1 (5 bases). The CDR3 is 14 residues long. Germline V gene data show CDR1 as SGHRS and CDR2 as YFSETQ. Trimming left V 0 bases short and J 4 bases short, with 8 bases between. The CDR3 DNA reads as TGCGCCAGCAGCTTGGCAGGGCAAGGAAACACCATATATTTT. It translates to CASSLAGQGNTIYF.

This clone has just a few counts. The chain employs TRBV6-5 and TRBJ2-3; the D is unclear. Per germline, CDR1 MNHEY and CDR2 SVGAGI. Between the trimmed V and J ends, which lost 6 bases and 4 bases, there was a span of 14 bases. The CDR3 loop spans 14 amino acids. The CDR3 region is CASSLSNSADTQYF. In DNA, the CDR3 is TGTGCCAGCAGCCTTTCCAACTCGGCAGATACGCAGTATTTT.

The chain recombines TRBV2 with TRBJ2-3, with D maybe TRBD2 (7 bases). This CDR3 comprises 14 residues. The germline V gene has CDR1 SNHLY and CDR2 FYNNEI. The V gene lost 2 bases and the J gene lost 4 bases, with 10 bases spanning the gap. CDR3 nucleotide sequence: TGTGCCAGCAGTGAAAGGGGGGGGGCAGATACGCAGTATTTT. It translates to CASSERGGADTQYF.